Shown below are 15 T cell receptor beta chains from a single sample sequenced in a study of T cell responses to AZD1222 COVID-19 vaccine. Sequencing was performed with immunoSEQ multiplex PCR; in TCRdb, only in-frame clones are kept and a portion is missing. Here the sample spans about 110,000 clones, more than 75% being singletons. The material was peripheral blood, obtained on day 0 of AZD1222 vaccination. The origin of the receptors is an adult in good health.

This chain uses TRBV11-3 with TRBJ1-1; 8 positions match TRBD1. The CDR3 is 17 residues long. The V and J ends lost 8 bases and 10 bases, in that order; junction bases with no gene match: 24. The germline V gene has CDR1 SGHNT and CDR2 YENEEA. The CDR3 region has the DNA TGTGCCAGCTTCATTGGCGGGACAGGAGAACCCATTGCGGGAGCTTTCTTT. Its translation: CASFIGGTGEPIAGAFF.

The chain uses TRBV2 and TRBJ2-7; D is perhaps TRBD1 or TRBD2 (5 bases each). The germline gives CDR1 SNHLY, CDR2 FYNNEI. The CDR3 has 15 amino acids. Trimming took 2 bases from V and 2 from J, leaving 13 bases between them. DNA of the CDR3: TGTGCCAGCAGTGAAACCGGGACCGACCCCTACGAGCAGTACTTC. Protein product: CASSETGTDPYEQYF.

The gene calls are TRBV5-4 and TRBJ1-6; a possible D gene is TRBD1 (5 bases). Germline CDR1 reads SGHNT; CDR2 reads YYREEE (reference sequence). Trimming removed 0 bases at V and 6 bases at J, with 13 bases between. The CDR3 length is 16 residues. The CDR3 loop reads CASSLASQGRNSPLHF. CDR3 DNA: TGTGCCAGCAGCTTGGCCTCTCAGGGACGTAATTCACCCCTCCACTTT.

The chain couples TRBV5-6 to TRBJ1-1; D possibly corresponds to TRBD1 (6 bases). Trimming took 0 bases from V and 4 from J, leaving 13 bases between them. Germline loops: CDR1 SGHDT, CDR2 YYEEEE. This CDR3 has 15 amino acids. The CDR3 region is CASSLGGGSGTEAFF. For the CDR3, the DNA is TGTGCCAGCAGCTTGGGAGGGGGTTCGGGCACTGAAGCTTTCTTT.

This sequence joins TRBV19 and TRBJ2-2, with 16 bases fitting TRBD2. Looked up from germline, CDR1 is LNHDA and CDR2 is SQIVND (reference sequence). The V and J ends lost 10 bases and 7 bases, in that order; junction bases with no gene match: 9. This CDR3 comprises 16 residues. The chain's CDR3 is CATMGLAGGPGGELFF. In nucleotides, the CDR3 is TGTGCCACCATGGGACTAGCGGGGGGGCCTGGCGGGGAGCTGTTTTTT.

The V call is TRBV2, the J call TRBJ1-6; D gene unclear. The CDR3 runs 14 residues. CDR1 SNHLY and CDR2 FYNNEI come from the germline V gene. V lost 4 bases, J lost 6 bases, and 10 bases lay in between. CDR3 nucleotide sequence: TGTGCCAGCAGTGTGTCAGAGATTAATTCACCCCTCCACTTT. It translates to CASSVSEINSPLHF.

This chain joins TRBV5-5 and TRBJ1-2, with D unresolved. Germline-derived CDR1 and CDR2 are SGHKS and YYEKEE (reference sequence). Deletions cut 4 bases from V and 8 bases from J, with 15 bases between. CDR3 length: 13 amino acids. The CDR3 protein is CASSVLPEGGYTF. The CDR3 DNA follows: TGTGCCAGCAGCGTACTACCGGAAGGGGGCTACACCTTC.

This clone was counted a single time. This rearrangement joins TRBV27 to TRBJ1-6; D remains unclear. V was clipped by 0 bases and J by 0 bases, with 12 bases between them. Germline CDR1 reads MNHEY; CDR2 reads SMNVEV (reference sequence). This CDR3 has 18 residues. CDR3 in amino acids: CASSLSGSPSSYNSPLHF. The DNA of the CDR3 is TGTGCCAGCAGTTTATCGGGCAGTCCCAGCTCCTATAATTCACCCCTCCACTTT.

This chain links TRBV29-1 with TRBJ1-2; the match to TRBD1 covers 7 bases. CDR1 and CDR2 (germline): SQVTM, ANQGSEA. Trimming removed 5 bases from V and 2 bases from J; junction bases left unmatched: 5. This CDR3 is 13 amino acids long. CDR3 sequence: CSVRDSKNYGYTF. Written as DNA, the CDR3 is TGCAGCGTTAGGGACAGCAAAAACTATGGCTACACCTTC. The full variable domain, in which reference TRBV29-1 and TRBJ1-2 provide the parts outside the CDR3, is SAVISQKPSRDICQRGTSLTIQCQVDSQVTMMFWYRQQPGQSLTLIATANQGSEATYESGFVIDKFPISRPNLTFSTLTVSNMSPEDSSIYLCSVRDSKNYGYTFGSGTRLTVV.

To note about this clone: Other DNA sequences in this specimen translate into the identical CDR3. This rearrangement joins TRBV13 to TRBJ2-7; 7 positions agree with TRBD2. CDR1 PRHDT and CDR2 FYEKMQ come from the germline V gene (reference sequence). V shed 5 bases, J shed 1 base, and the junction held 5 bases outside the gene matches. The CDR3 is 14 residues long. The CDR3 DNA follows: TGTGCCAGCAGCCTTCCGGGGGGTTCCTACGAGCAGTACTTC. Translation gives CASSLPGGSYEQYF. Drawing the rest from reference TRBV13 and TRBJ2-7, the complete variable domain is AAGVIQSPRHLIKEKRETATLKCYPIPRHDTVYWYQQGPGQDPQFLISFYEKMQSDKGSIPDRFSAQQFSDYHSELNMSSLELGDSALYFCASSLPGGSYEQYFGPGTRLTVT.

The chain recombines TRBV11-1 with TRBJ2-2, with D unresolved. Germline V CDR1 and CDR2: SGHAT, FQDESV (reference sequence). Between the trimmed V and J ends, which lost 4 bases and 4 bases, there was a span of 16 bases. This CDR3 region has 16 residues. The CDR3 is CASSSTLSPGTGELFF. The DNA for the CDR3 is TGTGCCAGCAGCTCCACTCTATCTCCGGGCACCGGGGAGCTGTTTTTT.

V usage is TRBV15 and J usage is TRBJ2-7; TRBD1 agrees at 7 bases. With V trimmed by 0 bases and J by 1 base, 6 bases remained unmatched. The germline CDR1 and CDR2 sequences are LNHNV and YYDKDF (reference sequence). CDR3 size: 16 residues. The chain's CDR3 is CATSRDSADRSYEQYF. DNA for the CDR3: TGTGCCACCAGCAGAGATTCGGCGGACAGGTCCTACGAGCAGTACTTC. Filled out from reference TRBV15 and TRBJ2-7, the complete variable domain reads DAMVIQNPRYQVTQFGKPVTLSCSQTLNHNVMYWYQQKSSQAPKLLFHYYDKDFNNEADTPDNFQSRRPNTSFCFLDIRSPGLGDTAMYLCATSRDSADRSYEQYFGPGTRLTVT.

The chain uses TRBV12-5 and TRBJ1-6, with D tentatively TRBD1 (6 bases). Germline lookup yields CDR1 LGHNT and CDR2 FRNRAP. V was trimmed by 2 bases and J by 2 bases, leaving 10 bases between them. The CDR3 contains 16 residues. The CDR3 nucleotides are TGTGCTAGTGGTTTGCAGGGGAGCACCTATAATTCACCCCTCCACTTT. This encodes CASGLQGSTYNSPLHF.

The rearrangement uses TRBV29-1 and TRBJ2-6; D possibly matches TRBD1 or TRBD2 (5 bases each). V gave up 7 bases and J gave up 0 bases, with 13 bases separating them. Germline loops: CDR1 SQVTM, CDR2 ANQGSEA. CDR3 length: 15 amino acids. This CDR3 reads CSAAGTSSGANVLTF. The CDR3 DNA reads as TGCAGCGCCGCCGGGACCTCCTCTGGGGCCAACGTCCTGACTTTC.

The V and J genes are TRBV7-2 and TRBJ2-7; no clear D. Germline CDR1 and CDR2: SGHTA and FQGNSA. The CDR3 loop spans 12 amino acids. Trimming shortened V by 5 bases and J by 3 bases, and 8 bases separated the two germline ends. CDR3 protein: CASSLTVYEQYF. The CDR3 DNA sequence: TGTGCCAGCAGCCTAACCGTCTACGAGCAGTACTTC.